The 3 T cell receptor beta chains reported below all come from one sample, sequenced in a study of CD8 T cells in ankylosing spondylitis. Study conclusions and caveats: There was a TCR beta motif, made of several highly homologous variants, that appeared characteristic of ankylosing spondylitis blood.

The antigens these receptors bind are not known. TCRdb called the 5' RACE reads again in MiXCR, with one record for every CDR3 protein. The sample has around 770,000 distinct CDR3 sequences, 15% to 20% seen once. The sequenced material came from blood, either unsorted or a sorted T cell fraction (not recorded which). The receptor set was obtained from a male donor with ankylosing spondylitis.

A few counts support this clonotype. The gene calls are TRBV5-6 and TRBJ1-4; D might be TRBD1 (5 bases). This CDR3 contains 15 residues. The V end was cut by 3 bases, the J end by 8 bases, with 17 bases between. Germline V gene sequence: CDR1 SGHDT, CDR2 YYEEEE. CDR3 amino acids: CASSSKGSNWEKLFF. In DNA, the CDR3 is TGTGCCAGCAGCTCCAAGGGGTCCAATTGGGAAAAACTGTTTTTT.

The chain links TRBV29-1 to TRBJ2-7, with a weak D call TRBD2 (6 bases). Between the trimmed V and J ends, which lost 3 bases and 2 bases, there was a span of 11 bases. The germline gives CDR1 SQVTM, CDR2 ANQGSEA. The length of the CDR3 is 13 residues. The DNA for the CDR3 is TGCAGCGTTGACGGGGGAGACCCCTACGAGCAGTACTTC. Its translation is CSVDGGDPYEQYF.

The V and J genes are TRBV12-3 or TRBV12-4 and TRBJ2-1; 8 bases map to TRBD1. V gave up 3 bases and J gave up 8 bases; unmatched junction bases: 6. The CDR3 is 14 amino acids. The CDR3 reads CASSFRGLVYEQFF. CDR3 bases: TGTGCCAGCAGTTTCAGGGGGCTGGTCTATGAGCAGTTCTTC.